By sample share, the clone carrying this T cell receptor gamma chain is large. These data are taken from a study of human gamma delta and Vdelta1 T cells. TCRdb reanalysed the PCR reads via CATT. The sample lists fewer than 300 gamma-chain clones, approximately 11% seen once, with about 29% in the top ten. This CDR3 is built from 14 residues. Germline V gene lookup returns CDR1 EGSNGY and CDR2 YDSYNSKV. V was clipped by 3 bases and J by 8 bases; unmatched bases: 9. The sample comprised Vdelta1 gamma-delta T cells from blood. The receptor comes from a human donor in good health. The genes are TRGV2 and TRGJP1. CDR3: CATWDPTPGWFKIF. As DNA, the CDR3 is TGTGCCACCTGGGACCCTACCCCCGGTTGGTTCAAGATATTT.